Below are 11 T cell receptor beta chains sequenced from a single sample in a study of blood T cell repertoires in COVID-19. The method was immunoSEQ multiplex PCR; TCRdb's version includes in-frame clones alone and lacks a portion of them. The data contain tens of thousands of clones, roughly 87% of them singletons. The sequenced sample was peripheral blood. Receptors originate from a male donor with acute or convalescent COVID-19.

This chain joins TRBV3-1 (or the pseudogene TRBV3-2) and TRBJ2-5, with D tentatively TRBD2 (5 bases). This CDR3 region has 15 residues. The V gene's germline CDR1 is LGHDT and CDR2 YNNKEL (reference sequence). With 1 base removed from V and 3 bases from J, the gap between germline ends came to 12 bases. The CDR3 sequence is CASSQGYGREETQYF. The CDR3 nucleotides are TGTGCCAGCAGCCAAGGCTACGGGCGGGAAGAGACCCAGTACTTC.

V usage is TRBV7-6 and J usage is TRBJ2-2; weak D call: TRBD1 (5 bases). CDR1 is SGHVS and CDR2 is FNYEAQ in the germline V gene. V was pared by 1 base and J by 4 bases, with 13 bases between. The CDR3 spans 16 residues. In DNA form, the CDR3 reads TGTGCCAGCAGCTTAGTCCGGCAGGGAAGCACCGGGGAGCTGTTTTTT. Protein sequence: CASSLVRQGSTGELFF.

V and J are TRBV5-1 and TRBJ2-5, with 7 bases identical to TRBD1. Germline CDR1 is SGHRS and CDR2 is YFSETQ. The ends lost 3 bases at V and 2 bases at J; junction bases unmatched: 7. This CDR3 has 15 amino acids. The CDR3 DNA follows: TGCGCCAGCAGCTCCTTGGACAGGAATCAAGAGACCCAGTACTTC. As protein: CASSSLDRNQETQYF.

This clone was counted a single time. The CDR3 sequence: CATSRVTGLGNQPQHF. In nucleotides, the CDR3 is TGTGCCACCAGCAGAGTTACAGGGCTGGGCAATCAGCCCCAGCATTTT. The J gene is TRBJ1-5, the V gene TRBV15; D might be TRBD1 (6 bases). Looked up from germline, CDR1 is LNHNV and CDR2 is YYDKDF (reference sequence). Trimming stripped 1 base from V and 2 bases from J, with 12 bases between. This CDR3 is built from 16 residues.

The chain is built from TRBV5-1 and TRBJ1-1; TRBD1 aligns across 8 bases. Trimming took 1 base from V and 8 from J; bases not matched to a gene: 4. Germline CDR1 reads SGHRS; CDR2 reads YFSETQ. This CDR3 is built from 13 residues. The CDR3: CASSLKDRVEAFF. The CDR3 nucleotides read TGCGCCAGCAGCTTGAAGGACAGGGTGGAAGCTTTCTTT.

This chain links TRBV4-1 with TRBJ1-3; TRBD1 might be the D (6 bases). The germline V gene encodes CDR1 MGHRA and CDR2 YSYEKL. This CDR3 spans 16 amino acids. The V end lost 3 bases, the J end lost 3 bases, and 15 bases lay between the germline ends. This chain's CDR3 is CASSHLLGAVGNTIYF. CDR3 DNA sequence: TGCGCCAGCAGCCACCTCCTGGGGGCGGTTGGAAACACCATATATTTT.

The V gene is TRBV3-1 (or the pseudogene TRBV3-2), the J gene TRBJ1-1, with D maybe TRBD1 (5 bases). From germline, CDR1 is LGHDT and CDR2 YNNKEL (reference sequence). The germline V and J ends were trimmed by 2 bases and 5 bases, with 12 bases remaining between them. The CDR3 extends over 14 amino acids. CDR3 sequence reads: CASSQRQGETEAFF. The CDR3, as DNA: TGTGCCAGCAGCCAACGGCAGGGTGAAACTGAAGCTTTCTTT.

The chain employs TRBV6-1 and TRBJ2-1; TRBD2 is a possible D gene (6 bases). Trimming took off 2 bases at V and 7 bases at J, with 18 bases between the two ends. The CDR3 spans 16 residues. Looked up from germline, CDR1 is MNHNS and CDR2 is SASEGT. The CDR3 is CASSETIGGVRNEQFF. In DNA form, the CDR3 reads TGTGCCAGCAGTGAAACGATCGGGGGAGTGAGGAATGAGCAGTTCTTC.

V is TRBV5-1 and J is TRBJ2-5; D may be TRBD2 (6 bases). CDR3 length: 15 amino acids. Per germline, CDR1 SGHRS and CDR2 YFSETQ. Trimming removed 0 bases at V and 1 base at J, with 10 bases between. The CDR3 nucleotides read TGCGCCAGCAGCTTGGCGGGCGGGGCCCAAGAGACCCAGTACTTC. It specifies CASSLAGGAQETQYF.

The V call is TRBV4-2, the J call TRBJ1-4; D might be TRBD1 (5 bases). Looked up from germline, CDR1 is LGHNA and CDR2 is YNFKEQ. Trimming took off 1 base at V and 8 bases at J, with 23 bases between the two ends. The CDR3 has 18 amino acids. CDR3 coding DNA: TGTGCCAGCAGCCAAGTTGTTGGTCCTCAGGGAGGCACGGAAAAACTGTTTTTT. Amino acids: CASSQVVGPQGGTEKLFF.

The chain has TRBV11-3 and TRBJ2-2, with 8 bases that match TRBD1. Germline trimming cut 4 bases from V and 8 bases from J; bases unmatched to any gene: 3. The CDR3 contains 13 residues. Germline CDR1 and CDR2: SGHNT and YENEEA. The CDR3 protein is CASSSQGEGELFF. As DNA, the CDR3 is TGTGCCAGCAGCTCACAGGGGGAGGGGGAGCTGTTTTTT.